These 2 T cell receptor beta chains came from one sample sequenced in a study of cytomegalovirus exposure and HLA in healthy donors. Method: immunoSEQ multiplex PCR; TCRdb's copy keeps in-frame clones and lacks some. The sample includes around 150,000 clones, about four fifths of them seen just once. The source material was PBMCs. The receptors originated from a man under 40 in good health and CMV-seropositive.

This clone has at least ten counts. This chain links TRBV7-6 with TRBJ1-5; 8 bases map to TRBD1. The CDR3 is 15 residues long. The trim removed 5 bases at V and 3 bases at J, leaving 6 bases unmatched. Germline CDR1 SGHVS, CDR2 FNYEAQ. CDR3 sequence: CASSPGQGLNQPQHF. CDR3 nucleotides: TGTGCCAGCAGCCCCGGACAGGGCCTCAATCAGCCCCAGCATTTT.

This chain connects TRBV27 to TRBJ2-7; 9 bases map to TRBD1. The CDR3 consists of 14 residues. The germline V gene has CDR1 MNHEY and CDR2 SMNVEV (reference sequence). J was trimmed by 4 bases and V by 3 bases; bases with no gene match: 4. The CDR3 sequence: CASSLGQGGYEQYF. CDR3 sequence (DNA): TGTGCCAGCAGTTTGGGACAGGGCGGGTACGAGCAGTACTTC.